The 18 T cell receptor beta chains in this list originate from one sample, sequenced in a study of technical replicates of blood from several donors. Sequenced by immunoSEQ multiplex PCR; TCRdb stores in-frame clones only, minus some. The data hold about 70,000 clones, with about 96% observed a single time. The specimen was T cells isolated from PBMCs. The receptors derive from a human donor in good health.

V is TRBV11-3 and J is TRBJ2-5, with 8 bases lining up with TRBD1. The V segment lost 5 bases and the J segment 5 bases; nucleotides outside the gene matches: 10. The CDR3 length is 15 residues. Per the germline V gene, CDR1 is SGHNT and CDR2 is YENEEA. The DNA of the CDR3 is TGTGCCAGCAGCCTTCCGGACAGGGTCCGGGAGACCCAGTACTTC. Translating gives CASSLPDRVRETQYF.

The chain employs TRBV10-1 and TRBJ2-3; D is uncertain. V lost 0 bases, J lost 0 bases, and 10 bases lay in between. The CDR3 extends over 16 amino acids. CDR1 WNHNN and CDR2 SYGVQD come from the germline V gene (reference sequence). CDR3 in amino acids: CASSESGGRSTDTQYF. CDR3 sequence (DNA): TGCGCCAGCAGTGAGTCAGGCGGTAGGAGCACAGATACGCAGTATTTT.

The chain combines TRBV12-5 with TRBJ1-5; perhaps TRBD1 as D (5 bases). Germline V gene sequence: CDR1 LGHNT, CDR2 FRNRAP. Trimming removed 6 bases at V and 4 bases at J, with 25 bases between. CDR3 length: 18 residues. Here the CDR3 reads CASGNAVTRSRGNQPQHF. In DNA, the CDR3 is TGTGCTAGTGGCAATGCGGTTACTCGGTCTCGGGGGAATCAGCCCCAGCATTTT.

V gene TRBV7-6 combines with J gene TRBJ2-5; 8 positions agree with TRBD1. J lost 5 bases, V lost 1 base, and 6 bases had no gene match. The CDR3 consists of 15 residues. The V gene's germline CDR1 is SGHVS and CDR2 FNYEAQ. This CDR3 is CASSLEQGAWETQYF. The CDR3 bases are TGTGCCAGCAGCTTAGAGCAGGGGGCATGGGAGACCCAGTACTTC.

This chain joins TRBV28 and TRBJ1-1; no clear D gene. The CDR3 is made up of 12 amino acids. CDR1 and CDR2 (germline): MDHEN, SYDVKM. The ends were cut back, 2 bases at V and 5 bases at J, with 6 bases in the middle. The CDR3 region has the DNA TGTGCCAGCAGTTTAAGAACTACTGAAGCTTTCTTT. Its protein product is CASSLRTTEAFF.

The V call is TRBV5-6, the J call TRBJ2-7; TRBD1 might be the D (6 bases). V shed 2 bases and J shed 3 bases, with 12 bases lying between them. The CDR3 covers 14 residues. Germline V lookup: CDR1 SGHDT, CDR2 YYEEEE. The CDR3 here is CASSFLEGGYEQYF. The CDR3 DNA is TGTGCCAGCAGCTTTTTGGAAGGGGGCTACGAGCAGTACTTC.

This clone was observed a single time. The chain couples TRBV5-4 to TRBJ1-3; TRBD1 agrees at 7 bases. The germline V gene has CDR1 SGHNT and CDR2 YYREEE (reference sequence). V shed 4 bases and J 0 bases; nucleotides not matched to a gene: 4. CDR3 length equals 15 residues. Written as DNA, the CDR3 is TGTGCCAGCAGCACCGGGACAGCCTCTGGAAACACCATATATTTT. It encodes CASSTGTASGNTIYF.

The rearrangement joins TRBV7-9 to TRBJ2-5; 11 bases are a match to TRBD1. The V gene end was trimmed by 5 bases and the J gene end by 3 bases; junction bases not matched to a gene: 2. The germline gives CDR1 SEHNR, CDR2 FQNEAQ (reference sequence). The CDR3 is 14 amino acids. The CDR3 loop is CASSPGQGEETQYF. CDR3 coding DNA: TGTGCCAGCAGCCCGGGACAGGGGGAAGAGACCCAGTACTTC.

The rearrangement uses TRBV28 and TRBJ2-2, with D perhaps TRBD1 (5 bases). Germline V gene sequence: CDR1 MDHEN, CDR2 SYDVKM. V lost 5 bases to trimming and J lost 1 base, with 11 bases between them. This CDR3 has 15 amino acids. The CDR3 loop reads CASSANGQNTGELFF. The CDR3 nucleotides are TGTGCCAGCAGTGCAAACGGACAGAACACCGGGGAGCTGTTTTTT. The variable domain in full, with the rest retrieved from reference TRBV28 and TRBJ2-2, is DVKVTQSSRYLVKRTGEKVFLECVQDMDHENMFWYRQDPGLGLRLIYFSYDVKMKEKGDIPEGYSVSREKKERFSLILESASTNQTSMYLCASSANGQNTGELFFGEGSRLTVL.

This chain uses TRBV7-9 with TRBJ1-3, with D hard to call. The CDR3 has 13 amino acids. The V end lost 3 bases, the J end lost 6 bases, and 9 bases lay between the germline ends. The germline V gene has CDR1 SEHNR and CDR2 FQNEAQ (reference sequence). The CDR3 nucleotides are TGTGCCAGCAGCTTGTTAGTTCTAAACACCATATATTTT. The encoded protein is CASSLLVLNTIYF. Full variable domain (remainder filled in from reference TRBV7-9 and TRBJ1-3): DTGVSQNPRHKITKRGQNVTFRCDPISEHNRLYWYRQTLGQGPEFLTYFQNEAQLEKSRLLSDRFSAERPKGSFSTLEIQRTEQGDSAMYLCASSLLVLNTIYFGEGSWLTVV.

As DNA, the CDR3 is TGTGCCAGCAGCTTGGGGGCGAACACTGAAGCTTTCTTT. Its protein is CASSLGANTEAFF. The chain recombines TRBV5-6 with TRBJ1-1; D remains ambiguous. Germline V CDR1 and CDR2: SGHDT, YYEEEE. V lost 0 bases and J lost 1, with 4 bases in between. This CDR3 contains 13 residues.

This sequence joins TRBV10-2 and TRBJ1-5; D is uncertain. The CDR3 is 14 residues long. The V end lost 3 bases, the J end lost 3 bases, and 9 bases lay between the germline ends. The germline V gene has CDR1 WSHSY and CDR2 SAAADI. Written as DNA, the CDR3 is TGCGCCAGCAGTGACCGGGTCTTCAATCAGCCCCAGCATTTT. Protein: CASSDRVFNQPQHF.

The chain carries TRBV6-1 and TRBJ1-1, with D possibly TRBD1 on 6 matching bases. The germline V gene has CDR1 MNHNS and CDR2 SASEGT. Trimming stripped 8 bases from V and 0 bases from J, with 13 bases between. The CDR3 totals 14 residues. CDR3 sequence: CASQEDRMNTEAFF. DNA for the CDR3: TGTGCCAGCCAGGAGGACAGAATGAACACTGAAGCTTTCTTT.

V usage is TRBV14 and J usage is TRBJ1-6; 9 nucleotides agree with TRBD1. Germline CDR1 is SGHDN and CDR2 is FVKESK. The CDR3 is made up of 15 amino acids. V gave up 3 bases and J gave up 6 bases; unmatched junction bases: 3. As DNA, the CDR3 is TGTGCCAGCAGCCACCAGGGACAGGGTAATTCACCCCTCCACTTT. As protein: CASSHQGQGNSPLHF.

The chain uses TRBV5-1 and TRBJ2-5; TRBD2 might be the D (6 bases). CDR3 length equals 12 residues. Germline CDR1 is SGHRS and CDR2 is YFSETQ. Trimming took 3 bases from V and 12 from J, leaving 15 bases between them. CDR3 sequence (DNA): TGCGCCAGCAGCTGGAACCGGGACTTAAAGTACTTC. It specifies CASSWNRDLKYF.

The rearrangement uses TRBV6-1 and TRBJ1-2; no clear D. The CDR3 is 11 amino acids. The V gene lost 7 bases and the J gene lost 3 bases, with 6 bases spanning the gap. CDR1 is MNHNS and CDR2 is SASEGT in the germline V gene. The CDR3 region has the DNA TGTGCCAGCAACCTATACTATGGCTACACCTTC. It specifies CASNLYYGYTF.

The chain employs TRBV5-5 and TRBJ2-7; the match to TRBD1 covers 7 bases. Germline V gives CDR1 SGHKS, CDR2 YYEKEE (reference sequence). This CDR3 has 12 residues. The V gene end was trimmed by 5 bases and the J gene end by 3 bases; junction bases not matched to a gene: 2. The CDR3 DNA follows: TGTGCCAGCAGTACAGGGGTCTACGAGCAGTACTTC. Encoded protein: CASSTGVYEQYF.

The chain is built from TRBV19 and TRBJ2-1; D might be TRBD2 (6 bases). The V end lost 3 bases, the J end lost 5 bases, and 17 bases lay between the germline ends. This CDR3 contains 16 residues. Germline CDR1 and CDR2: LNHDA and SQIVND (reference sequence). The CDR3 DNA is TGTGCCAGTAGTATCTCGTCGGGAGAATACAACAATGAGCAGTTCTTC. This gives the protein CASSISSGEYNNEQFF.